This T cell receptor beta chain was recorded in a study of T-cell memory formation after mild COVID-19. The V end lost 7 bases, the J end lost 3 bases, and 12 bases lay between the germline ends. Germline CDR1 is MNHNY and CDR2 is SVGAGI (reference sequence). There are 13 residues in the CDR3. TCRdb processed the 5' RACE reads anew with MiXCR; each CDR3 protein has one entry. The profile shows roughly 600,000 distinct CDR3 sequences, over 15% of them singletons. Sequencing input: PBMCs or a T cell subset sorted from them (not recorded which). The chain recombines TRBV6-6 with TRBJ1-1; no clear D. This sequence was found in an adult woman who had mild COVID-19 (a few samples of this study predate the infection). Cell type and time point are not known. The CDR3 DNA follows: TGTGCCAGCATTCGGTGGTACTACACTGAAGCTTTCTTT. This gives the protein CASIRWYYTEAFF.